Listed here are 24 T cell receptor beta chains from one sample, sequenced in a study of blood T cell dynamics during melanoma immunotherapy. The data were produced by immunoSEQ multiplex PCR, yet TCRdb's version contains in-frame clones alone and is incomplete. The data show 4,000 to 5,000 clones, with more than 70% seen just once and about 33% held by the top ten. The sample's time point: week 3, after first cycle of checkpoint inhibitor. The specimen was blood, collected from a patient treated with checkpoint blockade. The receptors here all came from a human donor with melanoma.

This CDR3 is CASSVDQDTQYF. The CDR3 region has the DNA TGTGCCAGCAGCGTTGACCAAGATACGCAGTATTTT. V and J are TRBV9 and TRBJ2-3; D is unclear. Germline V gene sequence: CDR1 SGDLS, CDR2 YYNGEE. The CDR3 runs 12 residues. Deletions cut 2 bases from V and 5 bases from J, with 6 bases between.

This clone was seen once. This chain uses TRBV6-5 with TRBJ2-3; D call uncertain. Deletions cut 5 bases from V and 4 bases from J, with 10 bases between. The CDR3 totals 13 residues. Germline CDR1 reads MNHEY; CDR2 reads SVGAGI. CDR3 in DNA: TGTGCCAGCAGTCTCACCTACCCAGATACGCAGTATTTT. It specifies CASSLTYPDTQYF.

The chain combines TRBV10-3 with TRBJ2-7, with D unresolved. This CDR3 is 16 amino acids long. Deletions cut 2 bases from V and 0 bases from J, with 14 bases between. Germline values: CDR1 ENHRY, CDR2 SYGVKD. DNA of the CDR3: TGTGCCATCAGTGAGGTCCCTACTTCCCTCTCCTACGAGCAGTACTTC. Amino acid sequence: CAISEVPTSLSYEQYF.

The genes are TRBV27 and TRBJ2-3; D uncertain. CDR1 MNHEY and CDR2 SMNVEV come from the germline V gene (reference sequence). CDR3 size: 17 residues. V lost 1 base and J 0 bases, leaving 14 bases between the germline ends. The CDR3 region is CASSLFPLNPSTDTQYF. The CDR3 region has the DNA TGTGCCAGCAGTTTATTCCCACTTAATCCTAGCACAGATACGCAGTATTTT.

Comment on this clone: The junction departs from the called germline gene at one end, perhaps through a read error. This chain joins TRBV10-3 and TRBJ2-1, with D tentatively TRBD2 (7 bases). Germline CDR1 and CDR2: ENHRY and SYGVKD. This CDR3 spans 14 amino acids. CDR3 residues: CASSKNGGRDEQFF. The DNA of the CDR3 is TGTGCCAGCAGTAAGAACGGGGGGCGGGATGAGCAGTTCTTC.

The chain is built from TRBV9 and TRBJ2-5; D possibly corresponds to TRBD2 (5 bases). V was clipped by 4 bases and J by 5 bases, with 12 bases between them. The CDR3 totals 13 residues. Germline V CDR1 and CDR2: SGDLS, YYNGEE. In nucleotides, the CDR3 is TGTGCCAGCAGCAGTGGACTCGTGGAGACCCAGTACTTC. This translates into CASSSGLVETQYF.

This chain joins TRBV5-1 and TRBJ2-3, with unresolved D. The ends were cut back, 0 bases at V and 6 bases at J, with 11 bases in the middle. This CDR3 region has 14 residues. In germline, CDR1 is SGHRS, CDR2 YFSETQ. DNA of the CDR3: TGCGCCAGCAGCTTGGCCTCCGGGTCGGATACGCAGTATTTT. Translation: CASSLASGSDTQYF.

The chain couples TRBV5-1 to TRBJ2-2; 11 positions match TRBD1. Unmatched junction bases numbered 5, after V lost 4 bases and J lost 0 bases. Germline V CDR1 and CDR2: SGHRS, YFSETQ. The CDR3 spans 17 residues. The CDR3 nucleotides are TGCGCCAGCAGCCCCTGGACAGGGGGCTCGAACACCGGGGAGCTGTTTTTT. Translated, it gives CASSPWTGGSNTGELFF.

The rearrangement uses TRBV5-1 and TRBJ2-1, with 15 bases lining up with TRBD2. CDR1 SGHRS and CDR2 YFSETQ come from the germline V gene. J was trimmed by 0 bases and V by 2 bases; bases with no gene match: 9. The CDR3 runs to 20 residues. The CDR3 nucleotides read TGCGCCAGCAGCTTAGCGTTGGGACTAGCGGGAGGTAGCTCCTACAATGAGCAGTTCTTC. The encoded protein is CASSLALGLAGGSSYNEQFF.

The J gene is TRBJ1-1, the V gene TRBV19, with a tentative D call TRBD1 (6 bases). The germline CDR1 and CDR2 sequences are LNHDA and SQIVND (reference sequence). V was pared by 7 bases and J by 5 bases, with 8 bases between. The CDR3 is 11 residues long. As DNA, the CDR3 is TGTGCCAGTAATAGGGGGACTGAAGCTTTCTTT. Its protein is CASNRGTEAFF.

CDR3 DNA sequence: TGTGCCAGCAGCTTCGAGGGGACCAGGGATACGCAGTATTTT. Translation gives CASSFEGTRDTQYF. This chain connects TRBV7-3 to TRBJ2-3; D possibly matches TRBD1 or TRBD2 (5 bases each). The length of the CDR3 is 14 residues. The ends were cut back, 3 bases at V and 6 bases at J, with 13 bases in the middle. CDR1 and CDR2 from the germline V gene are SGHTA and FQGTGA.

DNA for the CDR3: TGTGCCAGCAGCCTGGGATGGGGGGGCATTAGTGAAAAACTGTTTTTT. It yields the protein CASSLGWGGISEKLFF. The genes are TRBV5-6 and TRBJ1-4, with D perhaps TRBD1 (6 bases). The CDR3 length is 16 residues. Deletions cut 4 bases from V and 7 bases from J, with 20 bases between. Germline V lookup: CDR1 SGHDT, CDR2 YYEEEE.

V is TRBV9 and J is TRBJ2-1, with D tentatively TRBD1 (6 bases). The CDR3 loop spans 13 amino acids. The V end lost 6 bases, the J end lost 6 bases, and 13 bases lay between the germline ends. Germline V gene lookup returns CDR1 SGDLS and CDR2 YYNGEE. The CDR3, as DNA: TGTGCCAGCACCCAGGGGACCTCCAATGAGCAGTTCTTC. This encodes CASTQGTSNEQFF.

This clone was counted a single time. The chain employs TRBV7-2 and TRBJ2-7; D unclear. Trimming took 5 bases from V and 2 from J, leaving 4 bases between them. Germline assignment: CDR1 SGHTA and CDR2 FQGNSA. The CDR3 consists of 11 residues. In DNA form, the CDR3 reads TGTGCCAGCAGCGCAACCTACGAGCAGTACTTC. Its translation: CASSATYEQYF. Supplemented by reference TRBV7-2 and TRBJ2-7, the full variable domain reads GAGVSQSPSNKVTEKGKDVELRCDPISGHTALYWYRQSLGQGLEFLIYFQGNSAPDKSGLPSDRFSAERTGGSVSTLTIQRTQQEDSAVYLCASSATYEQYFGPGTRLTVT.

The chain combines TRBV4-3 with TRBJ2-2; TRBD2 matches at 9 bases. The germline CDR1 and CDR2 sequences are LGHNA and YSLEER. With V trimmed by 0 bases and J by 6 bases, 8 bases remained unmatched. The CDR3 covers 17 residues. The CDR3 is CASSQEVGTSIAGELFF. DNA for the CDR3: TGCGCCAGCAGCCAAGAGGTGGGGACTAGCATTGCCGGGGAGCTGTTTTTT.

This CDR3 is CASGADTQYF. The CDR3 nucleotides read TGTGCCAGTGGGGCCGATACGCAGTATTTT. The gene calls are TRBV9 and TRBJ2-3, with D perhaps matching TRBD1 (5 bases). Per germline, CDR1 SGDLS and CDR2 YYNGEE. V was shortened by 8 bases and J by 6 bases, with 7 bases between the two germline ends. CDR3 size: 10 residues. The entire variable domain, with the rest obtained from reference TRBV9 and TRBJ2-3, is as follows: DSGVTQTPKHLITATGQRVTLRCSPRSGDLSVYWYQQSLDQGLQFLIQYYNGEERAKGNILERFSAQQFPDLHSELNLSSLELGDSALYFCASGADTQYFGPGTRLTVL.

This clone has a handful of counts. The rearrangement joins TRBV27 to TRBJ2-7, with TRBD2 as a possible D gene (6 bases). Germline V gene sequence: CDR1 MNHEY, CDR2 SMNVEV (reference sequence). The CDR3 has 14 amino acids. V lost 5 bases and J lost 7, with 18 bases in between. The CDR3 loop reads CASSPLTAAGEQYF. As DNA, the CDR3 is TGTGCCAGCAGTCCCCTGACGGCCGCGGGAGAGCAGTACTTC.

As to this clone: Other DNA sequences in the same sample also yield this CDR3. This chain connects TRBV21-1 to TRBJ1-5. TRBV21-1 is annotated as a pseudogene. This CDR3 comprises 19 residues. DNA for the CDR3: TGTGCCAGCAGCAAACGGCGAGAGGGGGGGCGGGTTAGCAATCAGCCCCAGCATTTT. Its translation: CASSKRREGGRVSNQPQHF.

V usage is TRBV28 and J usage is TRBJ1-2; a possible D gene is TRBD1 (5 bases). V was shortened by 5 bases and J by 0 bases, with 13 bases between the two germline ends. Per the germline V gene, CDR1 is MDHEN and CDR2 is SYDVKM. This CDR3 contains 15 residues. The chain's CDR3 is CASSHRQRPNYGYTF. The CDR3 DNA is TGTGCCAGCAGTCATAGACAGCGACCTAACTATGGCTACACCTTC.

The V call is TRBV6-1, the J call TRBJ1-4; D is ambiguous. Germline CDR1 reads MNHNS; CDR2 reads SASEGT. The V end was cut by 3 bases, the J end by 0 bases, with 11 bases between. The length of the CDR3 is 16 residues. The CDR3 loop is CASSEFGGATNEKLFF. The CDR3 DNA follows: TGTGCCAGCAGTGAGTTCGGAGGAGCAACTAATGAAAAACTGTTTTTT.

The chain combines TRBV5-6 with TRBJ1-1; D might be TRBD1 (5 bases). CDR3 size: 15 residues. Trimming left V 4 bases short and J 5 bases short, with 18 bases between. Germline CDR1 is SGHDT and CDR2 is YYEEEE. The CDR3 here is CASSLGAPLRTEAFF. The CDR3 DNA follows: TGTGCCAGCAGCCTCGGGGCCCCCCTGAGGACTGAAGCTTTCTTT. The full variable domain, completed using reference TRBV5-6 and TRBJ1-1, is DAGVTQSPTHLIKTRGQQVTLRCSPKSGHDTVSWYQQALGQGPQFIFQYYEEEERQRGNFPDRFSGHQFPNYSSELNVNALLLGDSALYLCASSLGAPLRTEAFFGQGTRLTVV.

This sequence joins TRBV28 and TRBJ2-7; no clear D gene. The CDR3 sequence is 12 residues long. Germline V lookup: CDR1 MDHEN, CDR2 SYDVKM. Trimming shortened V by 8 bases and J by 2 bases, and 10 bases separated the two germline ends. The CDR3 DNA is TGTGCCAGCCGGGCCCCCACCTACGAGCAGTACTTC. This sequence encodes CASRAPTYEQYF.

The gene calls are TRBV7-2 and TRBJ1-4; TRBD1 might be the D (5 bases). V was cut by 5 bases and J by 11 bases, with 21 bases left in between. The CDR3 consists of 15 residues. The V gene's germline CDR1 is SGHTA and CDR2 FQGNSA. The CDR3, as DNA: TGTGCCAGCAGCCCCGTCTCAGGAGCGGGGCGCAAACTGTTTTTT. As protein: CASSPVSGAGRKLFF.

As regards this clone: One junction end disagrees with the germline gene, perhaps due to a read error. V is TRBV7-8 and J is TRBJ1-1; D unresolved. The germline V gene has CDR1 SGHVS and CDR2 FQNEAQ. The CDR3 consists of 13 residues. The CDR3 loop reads CACRPQMNTEAFF. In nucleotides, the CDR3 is TGTGCCTGCAGACCCCAGATGAACACTGAAGCTTTCTTT.